A selection of T cell receptor beta chains follows, all from one sample in a study of CD8 T cells in ankylosing spondylitis. From the 5' RACE reads, TCRdb called clonotypes with MiXCR, one entry per CDR3 protein. The sample contains under 150,000 distinct CDR3 sequences, roughly 7.7% of which appear only once. The sample was synovial fluid, either unsorted or a sorted T cell fraction (not recorded which). All receptors derive from a male donor with ankylosing spondylitis. The conserved cysteine and the conserved F or W are not part of the CDR3 here.

V gene: TRBV28
J gene: TRBJ1-6
CDR3 protein: ASSVTGVSYSYNSPLH

V gene: TRBV18
J gene: TRBJ2-7
CDR3 protein: ASSPGTGLSYEQY

V gene: TRBV20-1
J gene: TRBJ1-4
CDR3 protein: SAVPGTGGGKLF

V gene: TRBV20-1
J gene: TRBJ2-2
CDR3 protein: SATGTTNTGELF

V gene: TRBV6-1
J gene: TRBJ2-5
CDR3 protein: ASSGTSGRETQY

V gene: TRBV5-1
J gene: TRBJ1-5
CDR3 protein: ASSLGTGLGPQH

V gene: TRBV20-1
J gene: TRBJ2-2
CDR3 protein: SARDGRARSAGELF

V gene: TRBV15
J gene: TRBJ2-5
CDR3 protein: ATSRGWETQY

V gene: TRBV7-2
J gene: TRBJ1-5
CDR3 protein: ASSFKTGTGLH

V gene: TRBV9
J gene: TRBJ1-1
CDR3 protein: ASSPYVTGETEAF

V gene: TRBV7-2
J gene: TRBJ1-5
CDR3 protein: ASSILNQPQH

V gene: TRBV7-9
J gene: TRBJ1-6
CDR3 protein: ASSSQGDSPLH